This T cell receptor (beta chain) appears in the sequencing data of a study of blood T cell repertoires in COVID-19. The overall study: Samples came from the United States, Italy and Spain, spanning acute and convalescent COVID-19. T cells, B-cell-depleted T cells, or PBMCs supplied cDNA or gDNA.

Per the authors' pipeline: Cell counts per sample came from amplifying reference gene primers. This table comes from immunoSEQ multiplex PCR, and its TCRdb copy is limited to in-frame clones, with some not included. V and J calls and clone size are given by that table; D and trimming were obtained from the DNA. The table lists 24,000 or so clones, 87% of them singletons, with 25% in the top ten. V trimming: 7 bases; J trimming: 7 bases; junction bases outside the gene matches: 7. This CDR3 region has 13 residues. CDR1 is SGHDT, CDR2 YYEEEE, per germline. The rearrangement joins TRBV5-6 to TRBJ2-2; the match to TRBD2 covers 7 bases. This clonotype was obtained from a human donor with active COVID-19. The donor label of this sample is uncertain. The sequencing sample was made of peripheral blood. CDR3 sequence reads: CASVSGGIGELFF. For the CDR3, the DNA is TGTGCCAGCGTTTCCGGGGGGATCGGGGAGCTGTTTTTT. Looking up the rest from reference TRBV5-6 and TRBJ2-2 gives the full variable domain: DAGVTQSPTHLIKTRGQQVTLRCSPKSGHDTVSWYQQALGQGPQFIFQYYEEEERQRGNFPDRFSGHQFPNYSSELNVNALLLGDSALYLCASVSGGIGELFFGEGSRLTVL.